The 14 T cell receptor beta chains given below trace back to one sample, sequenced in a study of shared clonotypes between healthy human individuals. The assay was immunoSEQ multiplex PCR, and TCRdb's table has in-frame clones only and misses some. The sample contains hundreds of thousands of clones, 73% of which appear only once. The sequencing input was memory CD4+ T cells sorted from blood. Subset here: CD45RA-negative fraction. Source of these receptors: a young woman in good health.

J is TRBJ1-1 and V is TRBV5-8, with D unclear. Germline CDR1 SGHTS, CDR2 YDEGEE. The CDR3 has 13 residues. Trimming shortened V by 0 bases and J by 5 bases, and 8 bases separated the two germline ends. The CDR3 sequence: CASSLERETEAFF. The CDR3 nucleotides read TGTGCCAGCAGCTTGGAAAGGGAGACTGAAGCTTTCTTT.

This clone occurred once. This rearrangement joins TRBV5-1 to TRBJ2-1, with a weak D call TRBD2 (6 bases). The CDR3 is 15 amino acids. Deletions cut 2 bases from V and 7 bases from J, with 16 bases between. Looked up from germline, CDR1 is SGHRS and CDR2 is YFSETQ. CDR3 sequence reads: CASSFSPGAANEQFF. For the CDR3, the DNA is TGCGCCAGCAGCTTCTCACCGGGAGCAGCAAATGAGCAGTTCTTC.

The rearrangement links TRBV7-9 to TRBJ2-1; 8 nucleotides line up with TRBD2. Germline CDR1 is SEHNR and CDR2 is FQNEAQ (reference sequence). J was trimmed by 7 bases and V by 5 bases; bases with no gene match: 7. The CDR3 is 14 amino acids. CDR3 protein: CASSTPGLVNEQFF. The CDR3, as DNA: TGTGCCAGCAGCACTCCGGGACTAGTAAATGAGCAGTTCTTC.

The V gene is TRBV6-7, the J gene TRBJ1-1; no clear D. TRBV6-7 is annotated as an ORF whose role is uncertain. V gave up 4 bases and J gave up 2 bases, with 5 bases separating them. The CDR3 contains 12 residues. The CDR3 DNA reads TGTGCCAGCAGTTTTGGAAACACTGAAGCTTTCTTT. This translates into CASSFGNTEAFF.

The CDR3 DNA reads as TGTGCCAGTAGGCCAGGGGACAGGGGACTATATGGGGCCAACGTCCTGACTTTC. Its protein is CASRPGDRGLYGANVLTF. The V gene is TRBV19, the J gene TRBJ2-6; 10 bases align to TRBD1. The CDR3 is 18 residues long. The ends lost 6 bases at V and 3 bases at J; junction bases unmatched: 11. Germline CDR1 is LNHDA and CDR2 is SQIVND (reference sequence).

The CDR3 is CASRPPGEADTQYF. Written as DNA, the CDR3 is TGTGCCAGCAGACCCCCGGGGGAGGCAGATACGCAGTATTTT. The chain recombines TRBV2 with TRBJ2-3, with D maybe TRBD2 (6 bases). CDR1 and CDR2 from the germline V gene are SNHLY and FYNNEI. V dropped 6 bases and J dropped 4 bases, with 14 bases sitting between them. This CDR3 has 14 residues.

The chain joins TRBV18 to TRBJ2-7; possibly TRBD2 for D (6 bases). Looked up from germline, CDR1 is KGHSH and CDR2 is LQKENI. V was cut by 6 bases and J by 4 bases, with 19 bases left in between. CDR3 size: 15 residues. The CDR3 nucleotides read TGTGCCAGCTCCGAAAACTCCATCGGGGGATACGAGCAGTACTTC. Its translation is CASSENSIGGYEQYF.

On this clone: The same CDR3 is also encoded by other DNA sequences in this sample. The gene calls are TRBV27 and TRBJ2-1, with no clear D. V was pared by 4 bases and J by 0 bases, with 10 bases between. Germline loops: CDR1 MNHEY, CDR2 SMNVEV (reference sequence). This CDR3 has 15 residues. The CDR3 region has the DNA TGTGCCAGCAGTTCTTATCGATCCTCCTACAATGAGCAGTTCTTC. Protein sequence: CASSSYRSSYNEQFF.

CDR3 DNA: TGTGCCAGTCAAAGCGGGAGTGTGGGCGAGCAGTACTTC. Protein: CASQSGSVGEQYF. The genes are TRBV28 and TRBJ2-7, with 8 bases identical to TRBD2. The germline V gene encodes CDR1 MDHEN and CDR2 SYDVKM. The CDR3 is 13 residues long. V lost 9 bases and J lost 6; bases outside the gene matches: 10.

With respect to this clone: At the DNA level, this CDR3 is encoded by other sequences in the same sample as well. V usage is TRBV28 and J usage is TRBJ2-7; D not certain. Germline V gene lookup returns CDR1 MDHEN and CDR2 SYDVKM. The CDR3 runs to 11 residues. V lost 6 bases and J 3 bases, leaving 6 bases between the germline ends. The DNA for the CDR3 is TGTGCCAGCAGCGCAGGCTACGAGCAGTACTTC. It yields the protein CASSAGYEQYF.

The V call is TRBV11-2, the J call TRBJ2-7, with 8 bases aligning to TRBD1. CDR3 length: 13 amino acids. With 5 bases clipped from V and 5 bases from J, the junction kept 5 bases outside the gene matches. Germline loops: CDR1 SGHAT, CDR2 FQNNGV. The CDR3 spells CASSGQGRDEQYF. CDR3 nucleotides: TGTGCCAGCAGCGGACAGGGAAGGGACGAGCAGTACTTC.

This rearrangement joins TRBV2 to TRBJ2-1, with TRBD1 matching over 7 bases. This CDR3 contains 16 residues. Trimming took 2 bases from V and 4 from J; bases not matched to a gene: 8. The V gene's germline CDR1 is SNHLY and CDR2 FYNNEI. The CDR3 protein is CASSELFGTDYNEQFF. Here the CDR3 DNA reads TGTGCCAGCAGTGAATTGTTTGGGACAGATTACAATGAGCAGTTCTTC.

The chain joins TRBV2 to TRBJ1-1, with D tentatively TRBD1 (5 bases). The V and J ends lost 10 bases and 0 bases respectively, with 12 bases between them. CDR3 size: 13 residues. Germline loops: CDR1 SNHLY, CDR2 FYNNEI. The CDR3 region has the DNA TGTGCCATTTGGGCGGACATGAACACTGAAGCTTTCTTT. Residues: CAIWADMNTEAFF. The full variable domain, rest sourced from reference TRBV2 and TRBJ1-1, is EPEVTQTPSHQVTQMGQEVILRCVPISNHLYFYWYRQILGQKVEFLVSFYNNEISEKSEIFDDQFSVERPDGSNFTLKIRSTKLEDSAMYFCAIWADMNTEAFFGQGTRLTVV.

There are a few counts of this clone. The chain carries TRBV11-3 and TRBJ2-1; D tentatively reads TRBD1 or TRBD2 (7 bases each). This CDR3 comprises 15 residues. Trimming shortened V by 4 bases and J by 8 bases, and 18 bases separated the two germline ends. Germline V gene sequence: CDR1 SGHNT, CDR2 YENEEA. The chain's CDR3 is CASSYQGGYDDEQFF. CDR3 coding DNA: TGTGCCAGCAGCTATCAGGGGGGGTACGACGATGAGCAGTTCTTC.